Detailed here is one T cell receptor (beta chain). These data come from a study of blood T cell repertoires in COVID-19. CDR1 and CDR2 from the germline V gene are LGHNA and YNFKEQ. The CDR3 covers 18 residues. J gave up 4 bases and V 0 bases, and 11 bases lay outside the gene matches. Authors' data handling: Cell counts per sample came from amplifying reference gene primers. Using immunoSEQ multiplex PCR, the repertoire was profiled, and TCRdb retains in-frame clones only, with some absent. Clone size and V and J calls were adopted from that table, with D and trimming inferred from the DNA. This table has 400,000 to 550,000 clones, around 89% appearing once.

V is TRBV4-2 and J is TRBJ2-5, with TRBD1 matching over 10 bases. Material: peripheral blood. This clonotype originated in a woman between 25 and 40 years old with acute or convalescent COVID-19. CDR3 nucleotide sequence: TGTGCCAGCAGCCAAGATCGCCGCTCCGGGACAGGGGCAGAGACCCAGTACTTC. This gives the protein CASSQDRRSGTGAETQYF.